This TCR beta chain is drawn from a study of T-cell reconstitution after alpha-beta-depleted transplantation in children. The V gene's germline CDR1 is SGHRS and CDR2 YFSETQ. V dropped 4 bases and J dropped 2; count of bases not matched to a gene: 8. CDR3 length: 15 amino acids. The library targeted TCRbeta and was prepared with unique molecular identifiers. TCRdb used MiXCR to reprocess the PCR reads, holding one entry per CDR3 protein. Among fewer than 550,000 distinct CDR3 sequences listed, over 10% were seen once. This clonotype occurred a few times. This sequence was found in a female patient aged 2-10 years who had a stem cell transplant for aplastic anemia, so the T cells may come from the graft donor. V gene TRBV5-1 combines with J gene TRBJ1-2, with TRBD1 matching 7 bases. The sample was PBMCs, mostly from graft donor cells, taken 180 days after TCRalphabeta/CD19-depleted stem cell transplant. The DNA of the CDR3 is TGCGCCAGCAGCGTGGGACAGCTCTTCAACTATGGCTACACCTTC. This encodes CASSVGQLFNYGYTF. The full variable domain, rest sourced from reference TRBV5-1 and TRBJ1-2, is KAGVTQTPRYLIKTRGQQVTLSCSPISGHRSVSWYQQTPGQGLQFLFEYFSETQRNKGNFPGRFSGRQFSNSRSEMNVSTLELGDSALYLCASSVGQLFNYGYTFGSGTRLTVV.